The 14 T cell receptor beta chains listed next were all sequenced from one sample in a study of blood T cell repertoires in COVID-19 (dated by TCRdb to 2018 to 2020). The library relied on the immunoSEQ multiplex PCR assay. TCRdb took over this immuneACCESS table, retaining in-frame rearrangements with V and J assigned. Such tables are incomplete; in checked studies, under half of the missing clones stem from an unresolved V gene, and the remainder is unexplained. The sample has about 250,000 clones on record, less than 90% of them singletons. Of the sample, less than 3% is held by the ten largest clones. Material for sequencing was PBMCs or T cells enriched from blood (not recorded which). The source is a woman aged 50 to 60 who had recovered from COVID-19.

V usage is TRBV7-3 and J usage is TRBJ2-1, with 9 bases fitting TRBD1. J was trimmed by 3 bases and V by 1 base; bases with no gene match: 1. This CDR3 contains 15 residues. Germline V gene sequence: CDR1 SGHTA, CDR2 FQGTGA. The DNA of the CDR3 is TGTGCCAGCAGCTTAAGACAGGGGGGCTACAATGAGCAGTTCTTC. Translating gives CASSLRQGGYNEQFF.

This clone appeared once. The rearrangement links TRBV6-2 or TRBV6-3 to TRBJ2-2; 12 bases map to TRBD2. Trimming cost V 3 bases and J 4 bases; bases outside gene matches: 15. CDR3 length: 20 residues. Germline CDR1 is MNHEY and CDR2 is SVGEGT. For the CDR3, the DNA is TGTGCCAGCAGTTATAATCCGCGACTAGCGGGAGATAGTACCACCGGGGAGCTGTTTTTT. The encoded protein is CASSYNPRLAGDSTTGELFF.

CDR3 bases: TGTGCCACCAGTGATCCCAGGGGACAGGACAAGTCTGGGGCCAACGTCCTGACTTTC. Protein: CATSDPRGQDKSGANVLTF. This chain joins TRBV24-1 and TRBJ2-6, with 8 bases aligning to TRBD1. The CDR3 is made up of 19 amino acids. V lost 3 bases and J lost 1; bases outside the gene matches: 10. Germline V gene sequence: CDR1 KGHDR, CDR2 SFDVKD.

The J gene is TRBJ2-1, the V gene TRBV19; TRBD2 agrees at 8 bases. V was pared by 7 bases and J by 0 bases, with 5 bases of the junction left unmatched. The CDR3 length is 15 residues. Germline lookup yields CDR1 LNHDA and CDR2 SQIVND (reference sequence). CDR3 DNA sequence: TGTGCCAGTAAGGGGACTAGTCGCTCCTACAATGAGCAGTTCTTC. It translates to CASKGTSRSYNEQFF.

The V call is TRBV30, the J call TRBJ1-4, with TRBD1 as a possible D gene (6 bases). Trimming took 3 bases from V and 0 from J, leaving 14 bases between them. Germline CDR1 reads GTSNPN; CDR2 reads SVGIG (reference sequence). The CDR3 runs to 16 residues. CDR3 in DNA: TGTGCCTGGAGGATTAGGGACATCACAACTAATGAAAAACTGTTTTTT. Translation gives CAWRIRDITTNEKLFF.

This clone was recorded once. The CDR3 DNA sequence: TGTGCCAGCAGTTACTCGATCCAGGGGAACACTGAAGCTTTCTTT. As protein: CASSYSIQGNTEAFF. The chain uses TRBV6-2 or TRBV6-3 and TRBJ1-1, with D possibly TRBD1 on 5 matching bases. CDR1 is MNHEY, CDR2 SVGEGT, per germline. The V and J ends lost 0 bases and 1 base respectively, with 9 bases between them. This CDR3 is built from 15 residues.

This sequence joins TRBV29-1 and TRBJ2-5; 7 bases line up with TRBD2. CDR1 is SQVTM, CDR2 ANQGSEA, per germline. The CDR3 is 15 amino acids. V was pared by 4 bases and J by 6 bases, with 14 bases of the junction left unmatched. CDR3 sequence reads: CSVGDVGGPLKTQYF. The DNA for the CDR3 is TGCAGCGTTGGCGATGTGGGAGGGCCTTTGAAGACCCAGTACTTC.

The rearrangement links TRBV19 to TRBJ2-5, with TRBD2 identical over 9 bases. Germline V gives CDR1 LNHDA, CDR2 SQIVND (reference sequence). This CDR3 has 15 amino acids. V was clipped by 3 bases and J by 4 bases; unmatched bases: 6. CDR3 loop: CASSIGGRARETQYF. CDR3 coding DNA: TGTGCCAGTAGTATCGGCGGGAGGGCCAGAGAGACCCAGTACTTC.

This clone has only one observation. The DNA of the CDR3 is TGCGCCAGCAGCCAACGACAGGGAAGAGAGACCCAGTACTTC. This codes for CASSQRQGRETQYF. The chain uses TRBV4-3 and TRBJ2-5; 7 bases line up with TRBD1. The germline V gene has CDR1 LGHNA and CDR2 YSLEER. The ends lost 2 bases at V and 4 bases at J; junction bases unmatched: 4. This CDR3 spans 14 amino acids.

V usage is TRBV11-1 and J usage is TRBJ2-5; possibly TRBD2 for D (5 bases). The CDR3 length is 14 residues. The V gene lost 1 base and the J gene lost 3 bases, with 9 bases spanning the gap. Germline CDR1 is SGHAT and CDR2 is FQDESV (reference sequence). The CDR3 sequence: CASSLERRKETQYF. The CDR3 DNA follows: TGTGCCAGCAGCTTAGAGCGGCGGAAAGAGACCCAGTACTTC.

The rearrangement uses TRBV19 and TRBJ1-6, with a tentative D call TRBD1 (5 bases). The CDR3 length is 15 residues. V shed 8 bases and J shed 7 bases, with 18 bases lying between them. Germline assignment: CDR1 LNHDA and CDR2 SQIVND (reference sequence). The CDR3 coding sequence is TGTGCCAGTTCTAGTACCGGGACTCCAAATTCACCCCTCCACTTT. Protein sequence: CASSSTGTPNSPLHF.

CDR3 nucleotides: TGTGCCAGCAGTCTGACGACAGGGCCTAAAGCTTTCTTT. Protein: CASSLTTGPKAFF. The V and J genes are TRBV12-3 or TRBV12-4 and TRBJ1-1; 7 bases align to TRBD1. There are 13 residues in the CDR3. After removal of 5 bases from V and 9 bases from J, the junction contained 9 bases not matched to a gene.

The rearrangement joins TRBV5-8 to TRBJ1-3, with a possible D match to TRBD1 (5 bases). This CDR3 is built from 15 residues. Trimming removed 0 bases from V and 0 bases from J, with 7 bases in between. In germline, CDR1 is SGHTS, CDR2 YDEGEE. CDR3 protein: CASSLGQYSGNTIYF. DNA for the CDR3: TGTGCCAGCAGCTTGGGACAGTACTCTGGAAACACCATATATTTT.

This sequence joins TRBV28 and TRBJ1-4, with 9 bases identical to TRBD1. CDR1 is MDHEN, CDR2 SYDVKM, per germline. V dropped 6 bases and J dropped 3; count of bases not matched to a gene: 2. The CDR3 has 14 residues. The CDR3 region is CASRTGGANEKLFF. The CDR3 coding sequence is TGTGCCAGCAGGACAGGGGGAGCTAATGAAAAACTGTTTTTT.